This T cell receptor beta chain is from a study of T cells in localized non-small cell lung cancer. The germline CDR1 and CDR2 sequences are SGHTA and FQGNSA. Trimming cost V 3 bases and J 7 bases; bases outside gene matches: 9. CDR3 size: 17 residues. Libraries were prepared by immunoSEQ multiplex PCR; TCRdb keeps only in-frame clonotypes and omits some of them. The sample yields about 24,000 clones, about 90% seen once. Overall study findings and caveats: Analysis by sequencing included only one tumor region, so heterogeneity remains possible. Adjacent uninvolved lung had the highest clonality, suggesting focused antigen responses. Longer survival (overall) was linked to higher T cell density in blood. Among the top 100 tumor clones, a median about 57 appeared in adjacent lung.

In its sample, this clone was seen once. No antigen is known for it. The chain employs TRBV7-2 and TRBJ2-2; 12 bases are shared with TRBD2. Material: peripheral blood, obtained before any cancer treatment. This clonotype was obtained from a male donor older than 55 with stage I squamous cell lung carcinoma. CDR3 nucleotides: TGTGCCAGCAGCTTCCAAGTGACTAGCGGGAGACTCGGGGAGCTGTTTTTT. Residues: CASSFQVTSGRLGELFF.